The sequence of this T cell receptor beta chain was determined in a study of T cells in Graves' hyperthyroidism and ophthalmopathy. The source material, RNA transcripts, was used to amplify TCR beta CDR3 regions. HTBI primers drove first-round RT-PCR of the TCR CDR3. MiXCR, run by TCRdb on the multiplex PCR reads, gives a single entry per CDR3 protein. The profile shows 250,000 to 300,000 distinct CDR3 sequences, 13% to 15% of them singletons. Newly diagnosed hyperthyroidism patients aged 18 to 65 years had disease lasting under 2 months. This clonotype has ten or more counts. The CDR3 covers 16 residues. In germline, CDR1 is ENHRY, CDR2 SYGVKD. The J segment lost 8 bases and the V segment lost 0 bases, leaving 10 bases of the junction unmatched.

J is TRBJ1-5 and V is TRBV10-3; 7 bases map to TRBD1. This receptor was obtained from a middle-aged woman with Graves' hyperthyroidism that later progressed to Graves' ophthalmopathy. The sample comprised blood. The CDR3 here is CAISESNRDSGKPQHF. The DNA for the CDR3 is TGTGCCATCAGTGAGTCGAACCGGGACAGCGGGAAGCCCCAGCATTTT.